This T cell receptor beta chain comes out of a study of naive and memory T cell subsets. Study results and limitations: TCR counts from RNA may reflect activation-linked expression changes. A few larger clonotypes appeared in naive repertoires, especially CD8, possibly memory cells re-expressing CD45RA. In CD4 and CD8 cells, diversity dropped from naive through EMRA.

This clonotype appeared a few times. The antigen is unknown. After CD4 positive bead selection, the CD4-negative fraction gave CD8 T cells. Cells stained for CD3, CD4, CD8, CD45RA and CD27 were sorted into four subsets. An equimolar mix of two oligonucleotides served as the beta constant-region primer for TRBC1 and TRBC2. The ligated cDNA underwent four PCR rounds using SP2 and nested alpha and beta constant-region primers. TCRdb called the UMI-ligation and nested PCR reads again in MiXCR, with one record for every CDR3 protein. The sample yields 120,000 to 150,000 distinct CDR3 sequences, approximately 20% seen once. The TCR was taken from a human donor in good health. Sequenced: naive CD8+ T cells from blood.

CDR3 DNA: TGTGCCAGCAGTCTGAGTCCGGGGGAGACCTACGAGCAGTACTTC. Translated: CASSLSPGETYEQYF. This rearrangement joins TRBV6-6 to TRBJ2-7; D may be TRBD2 (6 bases). Trimming stripped 5 bases from V and 2 bases from J, with 16 bases between. The CDR3 loop spans 15 amino acids. CDR1 MNHNY and CDR2 SVGAGI come from the germline V gene (reference sequence).